These 29 T cell receptor beta chains originate from one sample sequenced in a study of blood T cell repertoires in COVID-19. TCRdb's table, derived via immunoSEQ multiplex PCR, lists solely in-frame clones and lacks some. The sample carries about 55,000 clones, 86% recorded once. Sequenced material: peripheral blood. The receptors were gathered from an elderly woman with acute or convalescent COVID-19.

The chain combines TRBV28 with TRBJ1-4; D gene ambiguous. This CDR3 spans 15 amino acids. CDR1 MDHEN and CDR2 SYDVKM come from the germline V gene. Trimming removed 5 bases from V and 6 bases from J, with 16 bases in between. Here the CDR3 DNA reads TGTGCCAGCAGTGTCGGCCAGGCCGGGGATGAAAAACTGTTTTTT. This encodes CASSVGQAGDEKLFF. Variable domain in full (rest from reference TRBV28 and TRBJ1-4): DVKVTQSSRYLVKRTGEKVFLECVQDMDHENMFWYRQDPGLGLRLIYFSYDVKMKEKGDIPEGYSVSREKKERFSLILESASTNQTSMYLCASSVGQAGDEKLFFGSGTQLSVL.

The rearrangement joins TRBV7-3 to TRBJ2-1; D ambiguous. V was trimmed by 5 bases and J by 9 bases, leaving 11 bases between them. Germline values: CDR1 SGHTA, CDR2 FQGTGA. The CDR3 sequence is 12 residues long. CDR3 nucleotide sequence: TGTGCCAGCAGCCTAGAAACCGGTGAGCAGTTCTTC. Translation gives CASSLETGEQFF.

The genes are TRBV4-2 and TRBJ2-3, with TRBD2 as a possible D gene (6 bases). The V gene's germline CDR1 is LGHNA and CDR2 YNFKEQ. The CDR3 totals 14 residues. Trimming removed 4 bases at V and 2 bases at J, with 10 bases between. CDR3 in DNA: TGTGCCAGCAGCCCCGGGACTTTCACAGATACGCAGTATTTT. This encodes CASSPGTFTDTQYF.

V is TRBV5-1 and J is TRBJ2-7, with TRBD1 matching 7 bases. V lost 3 bases and J lost 0; bases outside the gene matches: 3. The CDR3 is made up of 14 amino acids. Germline CDR1 is SGHRS and CDR2 is YFSETQ. In DNA form, the CDR3 reads TGCGCCAGCAGCTCCGGACAGGCCTCCTACGAGCAGTACTTC. Protein sequence: CASSSGQASYEQYF.

The chain couples TRBV3-1 (or the pseudogene TRBV3-2) to TRBJ1-2; perhaps TRBD1 as D (6 bases). Looked up from germline, CDR1 is LGHDT and CDR2 is YNNKEL (reference sequence). The CDR3 consists of 14 residues. V was cut by 3 bases and J by 2 bases, with 10 bases left in between. CDR3 DNA: TGTGCCAGCAGCCACCTACAGGGAAACTATGGCTACACCTTC. Translating it yields CASSHLQGNYGYTF.

This clone was observed a handful of times. The J gene is TRBJ2-5, the V gene TRBV7-6, with 11 positions matching TRBD2. The CDR3 loop spans 17 amino acids. The germline V gene encodes CDR1 SGHVS and CDR2 FNYEAQ. Losses at the gene ends were 5 bases for V and 0 bases for J; bases not matched to a gene: 8. Here the CDR3 reads CASSPNLAGGNQETQYF. For the CDR3, the DNA is TGTGCCAGCAGCCCAAACCTAGCGGGGGGAAACCAAGAGACCCAGTACTTC.

V usage is TRBV9 and J usage is TRBJ2-3; TRBD1 might be the D (5 bases). This CDR3 comprises 14 residues. Germline V gives CDR1 SGDLS, CDR2 YYNGEE. V lost 3 bases to trimming and J lost 5 bases, with 13 bases between them. CDR3 loop: CASSEGLGLDTQYF. For the CDR3, the DNA is TGTGCCAGCAGCGAGGGGCTCGGTCTAGATACGCAGTATTTT.

This clone was recorded only once. The chain recombines TRBV18 with TRBJ1-3; 7 bases line up with TRBD1. CDR3 length: 17 amino acids. V lost 4 bases, J lost 0 bases, and 9 bases stayed unmatched. CDR1 is KGHSH and CDR2 is LQKENI in the germline V gene. As DNA, the CDR3 is TGTGCCAGCTCACGGCCCTCGGGACAGAGCTCTGGAAACACCATATATTTT. Translating it yields CASSRPSGQSSGNTIYF.

The genes are TRBV5-8 and TRBJ2-1; 12 nucleotides align to TRBD2. The germline V gene has CDR1 SGHTS and CDR2 YDEGEE. V trimming: 4 bases; J trimming: 12 bases; junction bases outside the gene matches: 5. The CDR3 sequence is 13 residues long. CDR3 DNA sequence: TGTGCCAGCAGCCCGACTAGCGGGAGTACGCAGTTCTTC. This gives the protein CASSPTSGSTQFF.

This clone was seen only once. The gene calls are TRBV9 and TRBJ2-1, with D possibly matching TRBD2 (5 bases). The CDR3 is 16 amino acids. V was pared by 0 bases and J by 8 bases, with 18 bases between. CDR1 is SGDLS and CDR2 is YYNGEE in the germline V gene. As DNA, the CDR3 is TGTGCCAGCAGCGTAGTAGGGTCTAGCCTCCTCCATGAGCAGTTCTTC. This sequence encodes CASSVVGSSLLHEQFF.

The rearrangement links TRBV30 to TRBJ1-5; 10 bases line up with TRBD1. J lost 5 bases, V lost 5 bases, and 9 bases had no gene match. The germline gives CDR1 GTSNPN, CDR2 SVGIG (reference sequence). The CDR3 length is 15 residues. CDR3 protein: CAWAAATGGYQPQHF. DNA of the CDR3: TGTGCCTGGGCGGCGGCGACAGGGGGCTATCAGCCCCAGCATTTT.

The chain carries TRBV9 and TRBJ1-3, with 8 bases that match TRBD1. Germline-derived CDR1 and CDR2 are SGDLS and YYNGEE. The trim removed 0 bases at V and 2 bases at J, leaving 7 bases unmatched. The length of the CDR3 is 17 residues. The chain's CDR3 is CASSVGKGRGPGNTIYF. The CDR3 coding sequence is TGTGCCAGCAGCGTAGGAAAGGGCAGGGGGCCTGGAAACACCATATATTTT.

The genes are TRBV9 and TRBJ1-2; D possibly corresponds to TRBD1 (5 bases). Germline V gene sequence: CDR1 SGDLS, CDR2 YYNGEE. CDR3 length: 15 residues. The V and J ends lost 3 bases and 4 bases respectively, with 16 bases between them. The CDR3 loop is CASSARGGPLYGYTF. CDR3 coding DNA: TGTGCCAGCAGCGCGAGGGGAGGTCCTCTCTATGGCTACACCTTC.

The chain carries TRBV1 and TRBJ2-2; the DNA was not used to check the table's D call, TRBD2. TRBV1 is annotated as a pseudogene. The CDR3 is 15 residues long. The CDR3 region is CTSSQEGSGAGELFF. As DNA, the CDR3 is TGCACCAGCAGCCAAGAAGGGAGTGGAGCGGGGGAGCTGTTTTTT.

The gene calls are TRBV29-1 and TRBJ2-3, with D uncertain. The V gene lost 7 bases and the J gene lost 3 bases, with 17 bases spanning the gap. This CDR3 region has 14 residues. Germline V gene sequence: CDR1 SQVTM, CDR2 ANQGSEA. The CDR3 nucleotides read TGCAGCGCTATGACTCCCCGCCATACAGATACGCAGTATTTT. Protein sequence: CSAMTPRHTDTQYF.

V gene TRBV5-1 combines with J gene TRBJ2-2, with 11 nucleotides matching TRBD2. CDR1 SGHRS and CDR2 YFSETQ come from the germline V gene. After removal of 1 base from V and 6 bases from J, the junction contained 5 bases not matched to a gene. This CDR3 contains 16 residues. The chain's CDR3 is CASSLRTSGPAGELFF. The DNA of the CDR3 is TGCGCCAGCAGCTTGAGGACTAGCGGGCCAGCCGGGGAGCTGTTTTTT.

V gene TRBV12-3 or TRBV12-4 combines with J gene TRBJ1-5, with 7 bases fitting TRBD1. Trimming removed 5 bases from V and 8 bases from J; junction bases left unmatched: 6. The CDR3 runs to 13 residues. The CDR3 loop reads CASSADREKPQHF. CDR3 DNA: TGTGCCAGCAGTGCAGACAGGGAGAAGCCCCAGCATTTT.

The chain has TRBV7-6 and TRBJ1-5; D is possibly TRBD1 (6 bases). The germline CDR1 and CDR2 sequences are SGHVS and FNYEAQ. The V end lost 2 bases, the J end lost 1 base, and 9 bases lay between the germline ends. The CDR3 sequence is 15 residues long. CDR3: CASSLLTGSNQPQHF. The CDR3 DNA is TGTGCCAGCAGCTTATTAACAGGGAGCAATCAGCCCCAGCATTTT.

This clone is a singleton in its sample. The genes are TRBV5-1 and TRBJ1-2, with 9 bases lining up with TRBD1. Germline V gene data show CDR1 as SGHRS and CDR2 as YFSETQ. This CDR3 is built from 15 residues. V lost 3 bases and J lost 7; bases outside the gene matches: 10. CDR3 DNA: TGCGCCAGCAGCTCCGGGACAGGGCTTAGTGGTGGCTACACCTTC. It is translated as CASSSGTGLSGGYTF.

This rearrangement joins TRBV28 to TRBJ2-1, with TRBD2 matching 11 bases. Trimming at V came to 4 bases and at J to 7 bases, leaving 6 bases not matched to a gene. CDR3 length equals 15 residues. The germline gives CDR1 MDHEN, CDR2 SYDVKM. CDR3 DNA sequence: TGTGCCAGCAGTTCCTCTAGCGGGGGGATGAATGAGCAGTTCTTC. Translating it yields CASSSSSGGMNEQFF.

The chain employs TRBV6-5 and TRBJ1-6, with D possibly being TRBD1 (5 bases). The CDR3 extends over 15 amino acids. CDR1 and CDR2 (germline): MNHEY, SVGAGI. V was clipped by 5 bases and J by 6 bases, with 14 bases between them. The CDR3 coding sequence is TGTGCCAGCAGTAAATCGGGACTGCTTAATTCACCCCTCCACTTT. Its protein product is CASSKSGLLNSPLHF.

The chain is built from TRBV28 and TRBJ2-1; TRBD2 aligns across 14 bases. CDR3 length equals 15 residues. CDR1 is MDHEN, CDR2 SYDVKM, per germline. The junction had 5 bases not matched to a gene; V was cut back by 6 bases and J by 7 bases. CDR3 nucleotides: TGTGCCAGCAGGCCGACTAGCGGGGGGGCAAATGAGCAGTTCTTC. Translation gives CASRPTSGGANEQFF.

This clone was counted a single time. Here the CDR3 reads CASRPGGGEHTPYTF. DNA of the CDR3: TGTGCCAGCAGGCCCGGAGGGGGCGAACACACTCCCTACACCTTC. This chain connects TRBV6-6 to TRBJ1-2, with 7 nucleotides matching TRBD1. CDR1 and CDR2 from the germline V gene are MNHNY and SVGAGI (reference sequence). The length of the CDR3 is 15 residues. The ends lost 6 bases at V and 10 bases at J; junction bases unmatched: 17.

The chain links TRBV11-2 to TRBJ1-1; 7 nucleotides agree with TRBD1. Trimming removed 5 bases from V and 3 bases from J; junction bases left unmatched: 9. Germline lookup yields CDR1 SGHAT and CDR2 FQNNGV. The CDR3 covers 15 residues. In nucleotides, the CDR3 is TGTGCCAGCAGCCCAGGGACAGCGGGCGACACTGAAGCTTTCTTT. It translates to CASSPGTAGDTEAFF.

The chain has TRBV3-1 (or the pseudogene TRBV3-2) and TRBJ1-6; a possible D gene is TRBD1 (5 bases). The length of the CDR3 is 16 residues. Trimming removed 4 bases from V and 5 bases from J, with 15 bases in between. Looked up from germline, CDR1 is LGHDT and CDR2 is YNNKEL (reference sequence). In nucleotides, the CDR3 is TGTGCCAGCAGCCTCCAGTGGGCGGGGGATAATTCACCCCTCCACTTT. Its translation: CASSLQWAGDNSPLHF.

The chain uses TRBV19 and TRBJ1-1; tentative D call: TRBD1 (5 bases). CDR1 is LNHDA, CDR2 SQIVND, per germline (reference sequence). The CDR3 spans 15 residues. V gave up 3 bases and J gave up 0 bases, with 11 bases separating them. The DNA of the CDR3 is TGTGCCAGTAGTATTACAGGTTCCATGAACACTGAAGCTTTCTTT. This gives the protein CASSITGSMNTEAFF.

The V call is TRBV6-6, the J call TRBJ1-6, with D tentatively TRBD1 (5 bases). The CDR3 consists of 15 residues. Trimming removed 4 bases from V and 10 bases from J, with 17 bases in between. CDR1 and CDR2 from the germline V gene are MNHNY and SVGAGI (reference sequence). CDR3 sequence (DNA): TGTGCCAGCAGTTCTCCAACGGTAGCAGGGTCACCCCTCCACTTT. It is translated as CASSSPTVAGSPLHF.

This chain uses TRBV5-4 with TRBJ2-5, with TRBD1 identical over 7 bases. The CDR3 runs 16 residues. Trimming removed 0 bases from V and 0 bases from J; junction bases left unmatched: 5. Germline CDR1 is SGHNT and CDR2 is YYREEE (reference sequence). The DNA for the CDR3 is TGTGCCAGCAGCTTGGGGGGACAGATCTACCAAGAGACCCAGTACTTC. This codes for CASSLGGQIYQETQYF.

The J gene is TRBJ2-1, the V gene TRBV10-3, with D uncertain. In germline, CDR1 is ENHRY, CDR2 SYGVKD. The CDR3 is made up of 13 amino acids. The V end lost 3 bases, the J end lost 2 bases, and 5 bases lay between the germline ends. The DNA of the CDR3 is TGTGCCATCAGTGATCCCACCTACAATGAGCAGTTCTTC. This encodes CAISDPTYNEQFF.